The TCR beta chain described here comes from a study of synovial regulatory T cells in juvenile arthritis. CDR1 and CDR2 (germline): SGDLS, YYNGEE. The CDR3 length is 17 residues. A DNA sequence was not provided. Sequencing was performed with immunoSEQ multiplex PCR; in TCRdb, only in-frame clones are kept and a portion is missing. The sample holds roughly 9,100 clones. As concerns this clone: The antigen remains unidentified.

Donors were 11 juvenile idiopathic arthritis patients with active disease. Whole-study results and caveats: Synovial Tregs shared more CDR3 sequences with iaTregs than other blood Tregs.

The chain recombines TRBV9 with TRBJ1-1; TCRdb's D gene call, TRBD1, goes unchecked for lack of DNA. This clonotype was obtained from a donor aged 2-35 years with juvenile idiopathic arthritis. Sequencing input: Treg cells from blood. Subset described: remaining (HLA-DR-negative) circulating blood Treg cells. The CDR3 here is CARHGTGNRDGITEAFF.